The present T cell receptor (beta chain) was sequenced within a study of blood T cell repertoires in COVID-19 (dated by TCRdb to the early 2020s). In the study overall: The collaborator samples originated in the United States, Italy and Spain and spanned the acute and convalescent phases of COVID-19. Where available, HLA class I and class II types were obtained from metadata supplied by the sample provider rather than from assay-based typing. The prospective study material was composed of cDNA or gDNA derived from T cells, B-cell-depleted T cells, or PBMCs. Subjects who had been exposed to COVID-19, were actively infected with it, or had recovered from it provided the deeply sampled blood TCRbeta repertoires that made up the dataset. The samples were drawn from the first 160 participants of the ongoing ImmuneRACE study and from some 1,300 subjects provided by 6 global collaborators. The repertoires were released in a freely available public database intended as a resource for research on the immune response to SARS-CoV-2. Nearly every sample came with metadata listing a de-identified subject ID, COVID-19 status, age in years and sex. Results and caveats for the whole study, not just this receptor: Clinical and demographic metadata were provided uncurated, with the amount varying by source and participant.

The CDR3, cysteine through phenylalanine, is 17 amino acids long. Only the CDR3 DNA stays, 51 bases, in frame from base 1. The germline V gene (reference sequence) sets CDR1 to LGHDT and CDR2 to YNNKEL. Cut back by 4 bases and 1 base, the V and J ends lie 19 bases apart. Concerning this clone itself: The antigen this receptor binds is unknown. There are no base qualities to consult, and no much larger clone falls within one base.

At one collaborating source in Seattle, patients were enrolled during active infection and were followed longitudinally through the course of disease. Whole blood was collected in K2EDTA tubes by collaborating institutions according to the institutions' own protocols. For TCRbeta analysis, collaborator samples were shipped as frozen whole blood, as isolated PBMCs, or as DNA extracted from either sample type. TCRbeta CDR3 regions were amplified from genomic DNA by means of the immunoSEQ Assay, a bias-controlled multiplex PCR. The paper's data handling went like this. The number of nucleated cells in each sample was estimated by amplification of reference gene primers within the assay. To quantify the absolute abundance of each unique TCRbeta CDR3 rearrangement, sequence reads were collapsed and filtered. Productive Simpson clonality was computed per sample as the square root of Simpson's diversity index over productive rearrangements. Not all clones reach the TCRdb copy of this immuneACCESS table, which keeps in-frame sequences only. Checked studies attribute under half of the gap to unresolved V genes and leave the rest unexplained. That table supplies the V and J calls and clone size; D and trimming were determined from the DNA. The sample table shows about 160,000 clones, and around 84% are seen once. 8.3% of the sample goes to the ten largest clones.

The material sequenced was peripheral blood. This sequence was found in a woman aged 60-70 years with COVID-19, enrolled during active disease. The V and J genes are TRBV3-1 (or the pseudogene TRBV3-2) and TRBJ2-5; the best D guess is TRBD2, with 6 bases matching. The CDR3 sequence is CASSRLVGWRGQETQYF. The DNA is TGTGCCAGCAGCCGACTAGTAGGATGGAGAGGCCAAGAGACCCAGTACTTC.